What follows are 21 T cell receptor beta chains derived from one specimen sequenced in a study of cytomegalovirus exposure and HLA in healthy donors. PCR primers comprised 60 Vbeta and 13 Jbeta primers. Clones were sequenced by immunoSEQ multiplex PCR, and TCRdb holds only the in-frame ones, with some missing. The sample lists about 150,000 clones; approximately 84% were seen once. The sequencing input was PBMCs. The receptors derive from a woman in her forties or fifties in good health and CMV-seropositive.

The gene calls are TRBV7-9 and TRBJ2-1, with D perhaps matching TRBD2 (8 bases). The CDR3 length is 15 residues. CDR1 is SEHNR, CDR2 FQNEAQ, per germline (reference sequence). The V and J ends lost 8 bases and 4 bases respectively, with 18 bases between them. CDR3: CASQNGRGQYNEQFF. CDR3 bases: TGTGCCAGCCAGAACGGGAGGGGGCAATACAATGAGCAGTTCTTC.

This sequence joins TRBV7-2 and TRBJ1-2; 8 bases are a match to TRBD1. Germline lookup yields CDR1 SGHTA and CDR2 FQGNSA. The junction had 11 bases not matched to a gene; V was cut back by 2 bases and J by 0 bases. This CDR3 comprises 18 residues. The DNA for the CDR3 is TGTGCCAGCAGCTTATCAGGGGGCCGGGTGGTTGCTAACTATGGCTACACCTTC. As protein: CASSLSGGRVVANYGYTF.

CDR3 protein: CASSSGLAEAGEQFF. The CDR3 DNA follows: TGTGCCAGCAGTTCGGGACTAGCGGAAGCAGGTGAGCAGTTCTTC. The chain has TRBV6-5 and TRBJ2-1; 11 bases fit TRBD2. The trim removed 4 bases at V and 9 bases at J, leaving 8 bases unmatched. The CDR3 loop spans 15 amino acids. Germline loops: CDR1 MNHEY, CDR2 SVGAGI.

The rearrangement joins TRBV18 to TRBJ2-1; a weak D match, TRBD2 (5 bases). The germline CDR1 and CDR2 sequences are KGHSH and LQKENI. This CDR3 is 14 amino acids long. Deletions cut 3 bases from V and 0 bases from J, with 6 bases between. CDR3 region: CASSPSGSYNEQFF. The DNA for the CDR3 is TGTGCCAGCTCACCGAGCGGCTCCTACAATGAGCAGTTCTTC.

The chain carries TRBV5-1 and TRBJ1-4; 8 nucleotides line up with TRBD1. The CDR3 sequence is 16 residues long. Germline V gene lookup returns CDR1 SGHRS and CDR2 YFSETQ. J lost 8 bases, V lost 2 bases, and 11 bases had no gene match. CDR3 sequence: CASSFAPGTGEEKLFF. The CDR3 nucleotides read TGCGCCAGCAGCTTCGCCCCCGGGACAGGTGAAGAAAAACTGTTTTTT.

V is TRBV11-3 and J is TRBJ2-7, with D possibly TRBD1 on 5 matching bases. Germline V gene sequence: CDR1 SGHNT, CDR2 YENEEA. Trimming shortened V by 1 base and J by 3 bases, and 13 bases separated the two germline ends. This CDR3 comprises 15 residues. The CDR3 DNA is TGTGCCAGCAGCTTAGGGGGCGAGAACTTCTACGAGCAGTACTTC. Its protein is CASSLGGENFYEQYF.

The J gene is TRBJ1-5, the V gene TRBV9; 7 bases line up with TRBD1. The CDR3 totals 15 residues. Germline loops: CDR1 SGDLS, CDR2 YYNGEE. With 0 bases clipped from V and 4 bases from J, the junction kept 4 bases outside the gene matches. The CDR3 nucleotides are TGTGCCAGCAGCGTAGAGGGACAGCCTAATCAGCCCCAGCATTTT. This gives the protein CASSVEGQPNQPQHF.

The chain has TRBV4-1 and TRBJ2-1, with 11 bases aligning to TRBD2. The germline gives CDR1 MGHRA, CDR2 YSYEKL. V lost 1 base to trimming and J lost 10 bases; unmatched junction nucleotides: 18. The CDR3 totals 19 residues. This chain's CDR3 is CASSQGKVLTSGATGEQFF. CDR3 coding DNA: TGCGCCAGCAGCCAAGGTAAAGTCCTGACTAGCGGGGCCACGGGAGAGCAGTTCTTC.

This clone was found a few times. The chain joins TRBV6-5 to TRBJ1-5; no clear D gene. V was shortened by 0 bases and J by 0 bases, with 3 bases between the two germline ends. The germline V gene has CDR1 MNHEY and CDR2 SVGAGI. This CDR3 is 14 amino acids long. CDR3 coding DNA: TGTGCCAGCAGTTACTCGAGTAGCAATCAGCCCCAGCATTTT. Translation gives CASSYSSSNQPQHF.

The gene calls are TRBV9 and TRBJ2-7; TRBD2 matches at 8 bases. The CDR3 is 14 amino acids. Germline CDR1 is SGDLS and CDR2 is YYNGEE. Trimming cost V 0 bases and J 7 bases; bases outside gene matches: 6. The CDR3 DNA is TGTGCCAGCAGCGTAGGAGGTAGCGGGACGGAGCAGTACTTC. Translated, it gives CASSVGGSGTEQYF.

V gene TRBV6-4 combines with J gene TRBJ2-2; 10 bases agree with TRBD2. CDR3 size: 16 residues. Germline-derived CDR1 and CDR2 are MRHNA and SNTAGT. V was clipped by 4 bases and J by 5 bases; unmatched bases: 7. The DNA for the CDR3 is TGTGCCAGCAGTGCAACTAGCGGGGCCGGTACCGGGGAGCTGTTTTTT. Translated, it gives CASSATSGAGTGELFF.

CDR3 amino acids: CASSLGQDQPQHF. CDR3 in DNA: TGCGCCAGCAGCCTCGGACAGGATCAGCCCCAGCATTTT. The chain combines TRBV4-3 with TRBJ1-5; TRBD1 matches 7 bases. With 4 bases clipped from V and 5 bases from J, the junction kept 2 bases outside the gene matches. CDR3 length: 13 residues. From germline, CDR1 is LGHNA and CDR2 YSLEER.

V usage is TRBV4-1 and J usage is TRBJ1-2; a possible D gene is TRBD1 (5 bases). The CDR3 sequence is 16 residues long. Germline V lookup: CDR1 MGHRA, CDR2 YSYEKL. V lost 0 bases to trimming and J lost 4 bases, with 15 bases between them. The CDR3 coding sequence is TGCGCCAGCAGCCAAGATCGAAGGGGCCATGGCTATGGCTACACCTTC. Its translation is CASSQDRRGHGYGYTF.

The rearrangement links TRBV5-4 to TRBJ2-4; TRBD1 agrees at 7 bases. The CDR3 sequence is 14 residues long. With 5 bases clipped from V and 6 bases from J, the junction kept 8 bases outside the gene matches. Per the germline V gene, CDR1 is SGHNT and CDR2 is YYREEE (reference sequence). The CDR3 nucleotides are TGTGCCAGCAGTCACCCGGGACAGCCAAACATTCAGTACTTC. Its protein is CASSHPGQPNIQYF.

V gene TRBV6-5 combines with J gene TRBJ1-4, with 8 bases that match TRBD1. V trimming: 4 bases; J trimming: 8 bases; junction bases outside the gene matches: 6. The germline V gene encodes CDR1 MNHEY and CDR2 SVGAGI. The CDR3 covers 14 residues. This chain's CDR3 is CASSSRGQWEKLFF. In DNA form, the CDR3 reads TGTGCCAGCAGTTCCAGGGGGCAGTGGGAAAAACTGTTTTTT.

A single count supports this clone. J is TRBJ1-1 and V is TRBV19; no firm D call. V gave up 10 bases and J gave up 0 bases, with 12 bases separating them. Germline V gene data show CDR1 as LNHDA and CDR2 as SQIVND (reference sequence). This CDR3 comprises 13 residues. CDR3: CATSGVMNTEAFF. The DNA for the CDR3 is TGTGCCACCTCTGGAGTCATGAACACTGAAGCTTTCTTT.

This clone has just one count. At the DNA level, this CDR3 is encoded by other sequences in the same sample as well. The rearrangement joins TRBV18 to TRBJ2-5; D remains ambiguous. The CDR3 contains 11 residues. The germline V gene encodes CDR1 KGHSH and CDR2 LQKENI. The V and J ends lost 6 bases and 1 base respectively, with 3 bases between them. CDR3: CASSLQETQYF. Written as DNA, the CDR3 is TGTGCCAGCTCCCTCCAAGAGACCCAGTACTTC.

V and J are TRBV7-2 and TRBJ2-2; no reliable D call. The CDR3 length is 15 residues. Trimming took 2 bases from V and 4 from J, leaving 11 bases between them. Germline loops: CDR1 SGHTA, CDR2 FQGNSA. DNA for the CDR3: TGTGCCAGCAGCTTATCTGGCCGAGGCACCGGGGAGCTGTTTTTT. Translated: CASSLSGRGTGELFF.

The chain recombines TRBV4-3 with TRBJ2-7; the D gene is possibly TRBD1 (5 bases). CDR1 is LGHNA and CDR2 is YSLEER in the germline V gene. This CDR3 is built from 17 residues. The V end lost 0 bases, the J end lost 2 bases, and 17 bases lay between the germline ends. CDR3 sequence: CASSQDLQGVSPYEQYF. CDR3 nucleotide sequence: TGCGCCAGCAGCCAAGATCTCCAGGGTGTTTCCCCCTACGAGCAGTACTTC.

The chain uses TRBV30 and TRBJ2-3; 8 nucleotides align to TRBD2. CDR3 length equals 16 residues. Per the germline V gene, CDR1 is GTSNPN and CDR2 is SVGIG (reference sequence). Losses at the gene ends were 5 bases for V and 1 base for J; bases not matched to a gene: 11. The CDR3 here is CAWGRAGVRGTDTQYF. CDR3 DNA sequence: TGTGCCTGGGGTCGAGCGGGGGTACGGGGCACAGATACGCAGTATTTT.

This clone was counted only a few times. The gene calls are TRBV7-2 and TRBJ2-2; TRBD2 agrees at 8 bases. This CDR3 is 16 amino acids long. Germline V gives CDR1 SGHTA, CDR2 FQGNSA. Losses at the gene ends were 3 bases for V and 6 bases for J; bases not matched to a gene: 9. Here the CDR3 DNA reads TGTGCCAGCAGCTTTACTAGCGGCGGAGCCCCCGGGGAGCTGTTTTTT. Its protein is CASSFTSGGAPGELFF.